Detailed here is one T cell receptor beta chain. Its antigen remains unknown. Second-dose timings of about 4 or about 12 weeks were pooled. Germline loops: CDR1 SGHDT, CDR2 YYEEEE. The CDR3 contains 16 residues. Trimming cost V 4 bases and J 0 bases, with 14 bases left between them. These data come from a study of T cell responses to AZD1222 COVID-19 vaccine. Findings and limits, study-wide: Donors skewed white British and female; clonal diversity was possibly underestimated. Regions left unmutated in variants are reportedly the target of nearly half of spike-specific TCRs. The CD4 TCRs associated with vaccination extended across spike and predominated at 160-218 and 743-854.

Clones were read by immunoSEQ multiplex PCR, and TCRdb kept only the in-frame ones, dropping some. The table includes 60,000 to 85,000 clones, roughly 87% detected once. The V and J genes are TRBV5-6 and TRBJ2-4; D might be TRBD2 (6 bases). Sequenced here: peripheral blood, sampled 28 days after the second AZD1222 dose. The origin of this receptor is an adult who received the AZD1222 COVID-19 vaccine. CDR3 nucleotides: TGTGCCAGCAGCCAACCGGGGGTCCTAGCCAAAAACATTCAGTACTTC. This codes for CASSQPGVLAKNIQYF.